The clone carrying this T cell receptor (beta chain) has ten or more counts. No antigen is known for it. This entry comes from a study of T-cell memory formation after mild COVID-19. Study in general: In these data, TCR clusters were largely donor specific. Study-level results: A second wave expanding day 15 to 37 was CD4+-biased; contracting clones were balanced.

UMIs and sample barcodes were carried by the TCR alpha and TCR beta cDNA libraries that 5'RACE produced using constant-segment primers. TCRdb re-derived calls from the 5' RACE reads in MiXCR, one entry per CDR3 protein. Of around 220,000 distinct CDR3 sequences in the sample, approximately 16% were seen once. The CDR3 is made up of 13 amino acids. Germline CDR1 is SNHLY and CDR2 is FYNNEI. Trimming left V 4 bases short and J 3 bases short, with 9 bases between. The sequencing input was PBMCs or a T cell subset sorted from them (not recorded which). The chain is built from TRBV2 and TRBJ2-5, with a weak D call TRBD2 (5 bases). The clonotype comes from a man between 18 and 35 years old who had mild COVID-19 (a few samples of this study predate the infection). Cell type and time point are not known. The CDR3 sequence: CASSARRKETQYF. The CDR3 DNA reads TGTGCCAGCAGTGCGCGGAGGAAAGAGACCCAGTACTTC.